The present TCR beta chain was sequenced within a study of T cells in Graves' hyperthyroidism and ophthalmopathy. Points from the study as a whole: The model anticipated ophthalmopathy a median about six months pre-onset.

CDR1 is MDHEN, CDR2 SYDVKM, per germline. V was shortened by 2 bases and J by 2 bases, with 6 bases between the two germline ends. This CDR3 has 13 amino acids. Authors of the study amplified TCR beta CDR3 regions from RNA transcripts. Using the HTBI primer set, a first-round RT-PCR was run on the TCR CDR3. TCRdb reprocessed the multiplex PCR reads via MiXCR and lists one record per CDR3 protein. The sample yields about 480,000 distinct CDR3 sequences, 22% seen once. Concerning this clonotype: Its antigen remains unidentified.

Fresh 10 ml peripheral blood yielded PBMCs. Sequences were obtained from blood. The rearrangement links TRBV28 to TRBJ2-5; D is unresolved. This TCR was sampled from a woman between 65 and 79 years old with Graves' ophthalmopathy. CDR3 coding DNA: TGTGCCAGCAGTTTAAGGGTTCAAGAGACCCAGTACTTC. Amino acid sequence: CASSLRVQETQYF.